This section outlines one T cell receptor (beta chain) sequence together with its context. Its antigen is unidentified. Likely unrecorded immune exposures existed in these nominally healthy donors. This CDR3 spans 15 amino acids. Between the trimmed V and J ends, which lost 4 bases and 4 bases, there was a span of 14 bases. Germline CDR1 reads SGHRS; CDR2 reads YFSETQ. The sample comes from a study of cytomegalovirus exposure and HLA in healthy donors. General study results and limits: A later analysis linked a missense variant in DCLRE1C to the trimming of TCR beta V and J genes. Later on, analysis showed that most CMV-associated TCR beta chains appeared to be HLA-restricted. The investigators catalogued 164 TCR beta chains as cytomegalovirus-associated.

13 Jbeta primers and 60 Vbeta primers were used for the PCR. The method was immunoSEQ multiplex PCR; TCRdb's version includes in-frame clones alone and lacks a portion of them. The sample shows over 150,000 clones, 85% of them seen only once. The sequenced sample consisted of PBMCs. This TCR came from a boy younger than 10 in good health and CMV-seronegative. V and J are TRBV5-1 and TRBJ2-2; D is possibly TRBD1 (6 bases). The CDR3 spells CASSPGDTGTGELFF. The CDR3 nucleotides read TGCGCCAGCAGCCCAGGGGATACGGGCACCGGGGAGCTGTTTTTT.